In terms of frequency, the clone carrying this T cell receptor (beta chain) is medium-sized. Its antigen is currently unknown. The sample originates from a study of CXCR3-negative and CXCR3-positive naive CD8 T cells. It was by 5' RACE with UMI labels that the TRB cDNA libraries were prepared. TCRdb re-called the 5' RACE reads, yielding one record per CDR3 amino acid sequence without DNA. This sample's clone table lists thousands of distinct CDR3 sequences. Study-level findings and limits: More hydrophobic TRB CDR3s were found in CXCR3-positive naive cells than in CXCR3-negative naive cells.

This receptor was taken from a human donor in good health. Some clones in this sample may be carry-over from other donors' samples. Source material: naive CXCR3+ CD8+ T cells from blood. Documented subset: CD45RO-CCR7+CD27+CD95- naive CD8+ T cells expressing CXCR3 (TNR3+).

The CDR3 reads CASSEYRRDYGYTF. V is TRBV25-1 and J is TRBJ1-2. CDR3 length: 14 residues. Germline values: CDR1 MGHDK, CDR2 SYGVNS.